This TCR beta chain was retrieved from a study of identical twins. In TCRdb, the 5' RACE reads were re-called with MiXCR into one record per CDR3 protein. The sample consists of 1.5 million to 2 million distinct CDR3 sequences, under 35% of them appearing once. Healthy Caucasian donors formed the entire cohort. Sequencing used cord blood. This clonotype was obtained from a newborn girl in good health.

CDR3 bases: TGTGCCAGCAGTTGGACTAGCAGAGTCGGCACAGATACGCAGTATTTT. It specifies CASSWTSRVGTDTQYF. The rearrangement links TRBV27 to TRBJ2-3; the match to TRBD2 covers 8 bases. With V trimmed by 4 bases and J by 1 base, 7 bases remained unmatched. The CDR3 covers 16 residues. Germline V gene lookup returns CDR1 MNHEY and CDR2 SMNVEV (reference sequence).